The entry below describes one T cell receptor (beta chain). The CDR3 sequence is 14 residues long. V lost 2 bases and J lost 3, with 10 bases in between. Per the germline V gene, CDR1 is MNHEY and CDR2 is SVGAGI. These data come from a study of blood T cell repertoires in COVID-19. Turning to the study itself: In each case, the material was cDNA or gDNA derived from T cells, B-cell-depleted T cells, or PBMCs.

Methods used by the authors: It was from reference gene primer amplification that nucleated cell counts were estimated. Produced via immunoSEQ multiplex PCR; TCRdb's table is partial and in-frame only. V and J calls and clone size are those listed in that table; D and trimming were worked out from the DNA. The table lists hundreds of thousands of clones, just over 85% of them singletons. The sample taken for sequencing was peripheral blood. V gene TRBV6-5 combines with J gene TRBJ1-2; tentatively, D is TRBD1 (5 bases). The receptor comes from a woman in her thirties with active or convalescent COVID-19. For the CDR3, the DNA is TGTGCCAGCAGTTACAGGGGTGGGGACTATGGCTACACCTTC. This codes for CASSYRGGDYGYTF.